Each of the 14 T cell receptor beta chains below was sequenced from the same sample in a study of blood T cell repertoires in COVID-19. Clones were sequenced by immunoSEQ multiplex PCR, and TCRdb holds only the in-frame ones, with some missing. The data hold 65,000 to 75,000 clones, with roughly 90% observed a single time. The sequenced material came from peripheral blood. These receptors were collected from a man in his fifties with acute or convalescent COVID-19.

The chain links TRBV13 to TRBJ1-1; the match to TRBD1 covers 11 bases. Germline CDR1 and CDR2: PRHDT and FYEKMQ (reference sequence). V shed 4 bases, J shed 1 base, and the junction held 20 bases outside the gene matches. The CDR3 length is 21 residues. The CDR3 here is CASSSSWVLGDRGRRNTEAFF. CDR3 DNA sequence: TGTGCCAGCAGCTCCTCCTGGGTCTTAGGGGACAGGGGGAGACGGAACACTGAAGCTTTCTTT.

J is TRBJ2-2 and V is TRBV7-9; 10 bases map to TRBD1. With V trimmed by 7 bases and J by 1 base, 9 bases remained unmatched. Germline CDR1 is SEHNR and CDR2 is FQNEAQ (reference sequence). CDR3 length: 17 amino acids. The CDR3 region has the DNA TGTGCCAGCACCAAAGACAGGGGGCTCGGGAACACCGGGGAGCTGTTTTTT. Translating gives CASTKDRGLGNTGELFF.

The chain recombines TRBV5-1 with TRBJ1-2; D remains ambiguous. V shed 0 bases and J shed 7 bases, with 13 bases lying between them. There are 14 residues in the CDR3. The germline V gene has CDR1 SGHRS and CDR2 YFSETQ. CDR3 in amino acids: CASSLATPAAGYTF. For the CDR3, the DNA is TGCGCCAGCAGCTTGGCCACCCCGGCGGCTGGCTACACCTTC.

The chain has TRBV28 and TRBJ1-5, with 9 bases matching TRBD1. V shed 3 bases and J 6 bases; nucleotides not matched to a gene: 9. There are 16 residues in the CDR3. Germline CDR1 is MDHEN and CDR2 is SYDVKM. The CDR3 sequence is CASSFLRQGVGQPQHF. Written as DNA, the CDR3 is TGTGCCAGCAGTTTTTTGAGACAGGGGGTTGGTCAGCCCCAGCATTTT. Full variable domain (outside the CDR3, taken from reference TRBV28 and TRBJ1-5): DVKVTQSSRYLVKRTGEKVFLECVQDMDHENMFWYRQDPGLGLRLIYFSYDVKMKEKGDIPEGYSVSREKKERFSLILESASTNQTSMYLCASSFLRQGVGQPQHFGDGTRLSIL.

The rearrangement links TRBV10-3 to TRBJ1-3, with 7 bases identical to TRBD1. J lost 4 bases, V lost 6 bases, and 9 bases had no gene match. The CDR3 totals 15 residues. From germline, CDR1 is ENHRY and CDR2 SYGVKD. As DNA, the CDR3 is TGTGCCATCAGGGGAGACAGGGACCTCGGAAACACCATATATTTT. This gives the protein CAIRGDRDLGNTIYF.

The chain links TRBV11-3 to TRBJ2-5; TRBD2 matches 15 bases. The CDR3 has 18 residues. The germline gives CDR1 SGHNT, CDR2 YENEEA. V was pared by 4 bases and J by 2 bases, with 8 bases of the junction left unmatched. The DNA for the CDR3 is TGTGCCAGCAGCTCCGGGACTAGCGGGAGGTGGGAACAAGAGACCCAGTACTTC. It is translated as CASSSGTSGRWEQETQYF.

The V gene is TRBV5-1, the J gene TRBJ1-2; D gene unclear. Trimming took off 5 bases at V and 7 bases at J, with 15 bases between the two ends. The germline CDR1 and CDR2 sequences are SGHRS and YFSETQ. This CDR3 has 13 residues. The DNA of the CDR3 is TGCGCCAGCAGGCCGCCCGTCATCGGTGGCTACACCTTC. Translated, it gives CASRPPVIGGYTF. The variable domain in full, completed from reference TRBV5-1 and TRBJ1-2, reads KAGVTQTPRYLIKTRGQQVTLSCSPISGHRSVSWYQQTPGQGLQFLFEYFSETQRNKGNFPGRFSGRQFSNSRSEMNVSTLELGDSALYLCASRPPVIGGYTFGSGTRLTVV.

This chain joins TRBV7-2 and TRBJ2-1, with D tentatively TRBD2 (6 bases). Trimming pared 3 bases from V and 10 bases from J, leaving 19 bases between. This CDR3 comprises 15 residues. Germline V CDR1 and CDR2: SGHTA, FQGNSA. The CDR3 region has the DNA TGTGCCAGCAGCTTGGGGGGACGGAACCTTGGGGAGCAGTTCTTC. The encoded protein is CASSLGGRNLGEQFF.

This chain joins TRBV28 and TRBJ1-5; D may be TRBD1 (5 bases). V was cut by 7 bases and J by 6 bases, with 19 bases left in between. Germline V lookup: CDR1 MDHEN, CDR2 SYDVKM. This CDR3 has 15 residues. The CDR3 here is CASISPQGGVQPQHF. CDR3 nucleotide sequence: TGTGCCAGCATCTCCCCGCAGGGAGGAGTTCAGCCCCAGCATTTT.

This clone was seen a single time. The gene calls are TRBV15 and TRBJ2-3; the D is unclear. The germline V gene has CDR1 LNHNV and CDR2 YYDKDF (reference sequence). Deletions cut 0 bases from V and 5 bases from J, with 12 bases between. The CDR3 loop spans 15 amino acids. CDR3 protein: CATSRDQLDGDTQYF. The CDR3 DNA reads TGTGCCACCAGCAGAGATCAGCTAGATGGAGATACGCAGTATTTT.

The V and J genes are TRBV11-3 and TRBJ1-1; 10 bases map to TRBD1. This CDR3 has 14 amino acids. The V gene's germline CDR1 is SGHNT and CDR2 YENEEA. The trim removed 3 bases at V and 4 bases at J, leaving 2 bases unmatched. The CDR3 region is CASSLTGGTTEAFF. The CDR3 coding sequence is TGTGCCAGCAGCTTGACAGGGGGCACCACTGAAGCTTTCTTT.

This clone has more than one count but fewer than ten. This sequence joins TRBV9 and TRBJ2-1; maybe TRBD2 (6 bases). The CDR3 covers 16 residues. Looked up from germline, CDR1 is SGDLS and CDR2 is YYNGEE. V was cut by 0 bases and J by 6 bases, with 16 bases left in between. The CDR3 is CASSVEVSSVSNEQFF. The CDR3 bases are TGTGCCAGCAGCGTAGAAGTGTCTAGCGTTTCCAATGAGCAGTTCTTC.

The CDR3, as DNA: TGTGCCAGCAGCTTAGATCCCCTCGGGACGACAGGGTCCTACAATGAGCAGTTCTTC. As protein: CASSLDPLGTTGSYNEQFF. The gene calls are TRBV11-2 and TRBJ2-1, with 7 bases matching TRBD1. The CDR3 consists of 19 residues. Germline values: CDR1 SGHAT, CDR2 FQNNGV. V dropped 0 bases and J dropped 1; count of bases not matched to a gene: 12.

V gene TRBV29-1 combines with J gene TRBJ2-7; 9 bases align to TRBD1. The germline V gene has CDR1 SQVTM and CDR2 ANQGSEA. V dropped 7 bases and J dropped 5; count of bases not matched to a gene: 6. The CDR3 totals 12 residues. CDR3 DNA sequence: TGCAGCGGTCACAGGGGGCTAAACGAGCAGTACGTC. Translation gives CSGHRGLNEQYV.